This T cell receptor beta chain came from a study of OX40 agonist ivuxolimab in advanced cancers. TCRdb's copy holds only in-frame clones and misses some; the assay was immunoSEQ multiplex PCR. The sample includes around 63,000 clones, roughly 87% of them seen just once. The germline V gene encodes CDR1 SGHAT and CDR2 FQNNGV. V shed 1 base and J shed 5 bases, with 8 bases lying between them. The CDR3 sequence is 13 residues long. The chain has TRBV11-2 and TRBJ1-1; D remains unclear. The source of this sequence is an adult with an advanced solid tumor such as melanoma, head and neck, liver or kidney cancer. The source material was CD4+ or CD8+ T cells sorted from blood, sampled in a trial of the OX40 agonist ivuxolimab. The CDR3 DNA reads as TGTGCCAGCAGCTTAGGCGGGAGAACTGAAGCTTTCTTT. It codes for CASSLGGRTEAFF.